The 22 T cell receptor beta chains below all came from one sample that was sequenced in a study of cytomegalovirus exposure and HLA in healthy donors. TCRdb's copy holds only in-frame clones and misses some; the assay was immunoSEQ multiplex PCR. The table records 50,000 to 65,000 clones, approximately 95% of them present only once. Sequencing input: PBMCs. Receptors were obtained from a woman between 18 and 29 years old in good health and CMV-seropositive.

The chain has TRBV4-2 and TRBJ1-2; D gene uncertain. Germline CDR1 LGHNA, CDR2 YNFKEQ. Trimming took 0 bases from V and 4 from J, leaving 15 bases between them. There are 16 residues in the CDR3. The CDR3 loop is CASSQEERDLAYGYTF. The CDR3 DNA is TGTGCCAGCAGCCAAGAGGAGCGGGATCTCGCCTATGGCTACACCTTC.

This clone was recorded a few times. The J gene is TRBJ2-7, the V gene TRBV5-1; 7 nucleotides align to TRBD1. V was pared by 1 base and J by 1 base, with 2 bases of the junction left unmatched. Germline CDR1 is SGHRS and CDR2 is YFSETQ. The CDR3 contains 14 residues. The CDR3 bases are TGCGCCAGCAGCTTGTTGGACAGGTCCTACGAGCAGTACTTC. It codes for CASSLLDRSYEQYF.

This chain uses TRBV4-3 with TRBJ2-5; 8 nucleotides align to TRBD1. Germline V gene lookup returns CDR1 LGHNA and CDR2 YSLEER. This CDR3 is built from 15 residues. The ends lost 0 bases at V and 5 bases at J; junction bases unmatched: 5. CDR3: CASSQEGRGPETQYF. The CDR3 nucleotides are TGCGCCAGCAGCCAAGAAGGCAGGGGGCCTGAGACCCAGTACTTC.

The sample holds a few counts of this clone. The gene calls are TRBV6-6 and TRBJ1-5; D is perhaps TRBD1 (6 bases). Germline V gene sequence: CDR1 MNHNY, CDR2 SVGAGI (reference sequence). The CDR3 sequence is 15 residues long. V lost 2 bases to trimming and J lost 5 bases, with 13 bases between them. CDR3 sequence: CASSYGQQGHQPQHF. The CDR3 DNA is TGTGCCAGCAGTTACGGTCAACAGGGACATCAGCCCCAGCATTTT.

The chain is built from TRBV7-2 and TRBJ2-3, with D perhaps TRBD2 (6 bases). The CDR3 spans 15 residues. With 5 bases removed from V and 2 bases from J, the gap between germline ends came to 14 bases. Germline V lookup: CDR1 SGHTA, CDR2 FQGNSA. CDR3 DNA sequence: TGTGCCAGCAGCCCGGAGGGGCACTACACAGATACGCAGTATTTT. Its translation: CASSPEGHYTDTQYF.

The chain combines TRBV14 with TRBJ1-2; D is undetermined. Germline values: CDR1 SGHDN, CDR2 FVKESK. The CDR3 loop spans 17 amino acids. Between the trimmed V and J ends, which lost 1 base and 2 bases, there was a span of 17 bases. CDR3 DNA: TGTGCCAGCAGCCAAGGAGAATCCATTACGGAGAACTATGGCTACACCTTC. Translating it yields CASSQGESITENYGYTF. Complete variable domain (other parts from reference TRBV14 and TRBJ1-2): EAGVTQFPSHSVIEKGQTVTLRCDPISGHDNLYWYRRVMGKEIKFLLHFVKESKQDESGMPNNRFLAERTGGTYSTLKVQPAELEDSGVYFCASSQGESITENYGYTFGSGTRLTVV.

The CDR3 region is CASSEEVTGSYEQYF. CDR3 DNA: TGTGCCAGCAGTGAAGAGGTGACTGGATCCTACGAGCAGTACTTC. This chain joins TRBV6-1 and TRBJ2-7; D is uncertain. V was clipped by 1 base and J by 1 base, with 11 bases between them. Germline values: CDR1 MNHNS, CDR2 SASEGT. This CDR3 spans 15 amino acids.

The chain couples TRBV12-5 to TRBJ2-3; D is uncertain. CDR1 is LGHNT, CDR2 FRNRAP, per germline. Trimming took 6 bases from V and 7 from J, leaving 11 bases between them. The CDR3 length is 12 residues. The CDR3 is CASGSPENTQYF. The CDR3 DNA sequence: TGTGCTAGTGGCTCCCCGGAGAATACGCAGTATTTT.

The rearrangement links TRBV2 to TRBJ1-1; D unclear. There are 14 residues in the CDR3. CDR1 and CDR2 from the germline V gene are SNHLY and FYNNEI. V lost 3 bases to trimming and J lost 6 bases, with 14 bases between them. CDR3 DNA: TGTGCCAGCAGTGATGAGTCCCGAACGGCTGAAGCTTTCTTT. As protein: CASSDESRTAEAFF.

The V and J genes are TRBV10-3 and TRBJ2-3, with 8 bases identical to TRBD2. Germline V gene lookup returns CDR1 ENHRY and CDR2 SYGVKD. The CDR3 extends over 14 amino acids. Trimming at V came to 8 bases and at J to 3 bases, leaving 7 bases not matched to a gene. CDR3 loop: CAIAAGGRTDTQYF. CDR3 bases: TGTGCCATCGCCGCGGGGGGAAGGACAGATACGCAGTATTTT.

The chain recombines TRBV7-9 with TRBJ2-3; TRBD1 agrees at 9 bases. J gave up 4 bases and V 3 bases, and 5 bases lay outside the gene matches. The germline gives CDR1 SEHNR, CDR2 FQNEAQ (reference sequence). The CDR3 spans 15 residues. CDR3 in DNA: TGTGCCAGCAGCTTGGGGACAGGGACCGCAGATACGCAGTATTTT. It specifies CASSLGTGTADTQYF.

The chain has TRBV29-1 and TRBJ2-2, with a possible D match to TRBD2 (6 bases). This CDR3 has 14 residues. Germline CDR1 reads SQVTM; CDR2 reads ANQGSEA. Trimming took 1 base from V and 9 from J, leaving 15 bases between them. The CDR3 DNA reads TGCAGCGTTGAAGGCGGGATGTTTGGGAGGGAGCTGTTTTTT. Protein product: CSVEGGMFGRELFF.

The J gene is TRBJ1-3, the V gene TRBV29-1; no definite D call. Looked up from germline, CDR1 is SQVTM and CDR2 is ANQGSEA. Trimming shortened V by 2 bases and J by 6 bases, and 5 bases separated the two germline ends. The CDR3 covers 11 residues. The CDR3 loop reads CSVERSNTIYF. In DNA form, the CDR3 reads TGCAGCGTTGAACGTTCAAACACCATATATTTT.

The CDR3 coding sequence is TGCGCCAGCAGCTCGCTAGCGGCGAGGGCTCTCTACAATGAGCAGTTCTTC. Its translation is CASSSLAARALYNEQFF. The chain recombines TRBV5-1 with TRBJ2-1; 7 bases are a match to TRBD2. Per the germline V gene, CDR1 is SGHRS and CDR2 is YFSETQ. Trimming removed 3 bases from V and 3 bases from J; junction bases left unmatched: 12. The CDR3 contains 17 residues. The variable domain in full, completed from reference TRBV5-1 and TRBJ2-1, reads KAGVTQTPRYLIKTRGQQVTLSCSPISGHRSVSWYQQTPGQGLQFLFEYFSETQRNKGNFPGRFSGRQFSNSRSEMNVSTLELGDSALYLCASSSLAARALYNEQFFGPGTRLTVL.

The chain employs TRBV28 and TRBJ2-1, with 16 bases fitting TRBD2. V shed 6 bases, J shed 0 bases, and the junction held 5 bases outside the gene matches. This CDR3 contains 18 residues. The V gene's germline CDR1 is MDHEN and CDR2 SYDVKM. Written as DNA, the CDR3 is TGTGCCAGCAGCCCGGGACTAGCGGGGGGGCCCTCCTACAATGAGCAGTTCTTC. Translation: CASSPGLAGGPSYNEQFF.

The chain employs TRBV28 and TRBJ1-1; 7 bases align to TRBD1. The CDR3 length is 13 residues. V was pared by 11 bases and J by 3 bases, with 9 bases of the junction left unmatched. Germline V gene lookup returns CDR1 MDHEN and CDR2 SYDVKM. CDR3 sequence: CAYQRGQDTEAFF. The DNA for the CDR3 is TGTGCCTATCAAAGGGGGCAGGACACTGAAGCTTTCTTT.

The chain links TRBV11-2 to TRBJ2-7; 10 bases align to TRBD2. Per germline, CDR1 SGHAT and CDR2 FQNNGV. This CDR3 region has 15 residues. J lost 3 bases, V lost 7 bases, and 9 bases had no gene match. Written as DNA, the CDR3 is TGTGCCAGCACCAATCGGACTAGCGGTCTCTACGAGCAGTACTTC. Translation gives CASTNRTSGLYEQYF.

The chain joins TRBV29-1 to TRBJ1-1, with 7 bases identical to TRBD1. J lost 4 bases, V lost 7 bases, and 15 bases had no gene match. Germline CDR1 is SQVTM and CDR2 is ANQGSEA. The CDR3 runs 15 residues. This CDR3 is CSARGPSPVGTEAFF. CDR3 nucleotide sequence: TGCAGCGCAAGGGGGCCGAGCCCCGTCGGCACTGAAGCTTTCTTT.

The chain combines TRBV28 with TRBJ2-2; D might be TRBD2 (7 bases). This CDR3 comprises 13 residues. Germline V CDR1 and CDR2: MDHEN, SYDVKM. Deletions cut 7 bases from V and 9 bases from J, with 15 bases between. The CDR3 DNA reads TGTGCCAGCACCGGGGGGCCCCCCCGGGAGCTGTTTTTT. This encodes CASTGGPPRELFF.

The V and J genes are TRBV5-1 and TRBJ2-3; D gene uncertain. Per the germline V gene, CDR1 is SGHRS and CDR2 is YFSETQ. The CDR3 runs to 14 residues. Trimming stripped 5 bases from V and 3 bases from J, with 13 bases between. The CDR3 region has the DNA TGCGCCAGCAGGCACCGAGAGTGGACAGATACGCAGTATTTT. It codes for CASRHREWTDTQYF.

The V gene is TRBV19, the J gene TRBJ1-3, with D possibly matching TRBD1 (6 bases). V was shortened by 6 bases and J by 3 bases, with 9 bases between the two germline ends. Germline CDR1 reads LNHDA; CDR2 reads SQIVND (reference sequence). CDR3 length: 13 residues. Here the CDR3 DNA reads TGTGCCAGTAGCGCACAGGGTGGAAACACCATATATTTT. Translating it yields CASSAQGGNTIYF.

The chain couples TRBV19 to TRBJ1-6; D remains ambiguous. Germline CDR1 and CDR2: LNHDA and SQIVND (reference sequence). This CDR3 comprises 14 residues. V was clipped by 5 bases and J by 2 bases, with 7 bases between them. The CDR3 nucleotides read TGTGCCAGTAGTGATACAGCCTATAATTCACCCCTCCACTTT. Its translation: CASSDTAYNSPLHF.